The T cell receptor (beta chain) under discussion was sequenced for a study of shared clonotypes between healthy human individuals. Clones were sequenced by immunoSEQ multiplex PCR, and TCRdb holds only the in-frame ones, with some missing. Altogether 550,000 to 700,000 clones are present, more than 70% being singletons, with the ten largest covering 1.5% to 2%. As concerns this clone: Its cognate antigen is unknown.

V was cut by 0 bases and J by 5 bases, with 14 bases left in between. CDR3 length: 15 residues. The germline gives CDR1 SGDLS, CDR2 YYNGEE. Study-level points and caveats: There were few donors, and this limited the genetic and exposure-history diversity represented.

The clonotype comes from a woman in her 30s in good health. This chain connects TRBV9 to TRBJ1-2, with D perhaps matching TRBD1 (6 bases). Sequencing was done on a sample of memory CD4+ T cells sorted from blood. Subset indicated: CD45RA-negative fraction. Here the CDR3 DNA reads TGTGCCAGCAGCGTAGAGCCAGGGGCCCCGTATGGCTACACCTTC. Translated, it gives CASSVEPGAPYGYTF.